In its sample, the clone carrying this T cell receptor beta chain was seen many times. The CDR3 runs to 13 residues. Germline V gene lookup returns CDR1 MDHEN and CDR2 SYDVKM. The germline V and J ends were trimmed by 6 bases and 5 bases, with 14 bases remaining between them. Assay used: immunoSEQ multiplex PCR; TCRdb lists only in-frame clones, some missing. Among about 2 million clones listed, around 95% were seen once. The sample comes from a study of shared clonotypes between healthy human individuals. Into CD45RA+ naive and CD45RA-negative memory subsets, the CD4+ cells were split. The gene calls are TRBV28 and TRBJ2-7, with a weak D call TRBD2 (7 bases). This receptor was identified in a man between 18 and 35 years old in good health. Sequences were obtained from naive CD4+ T cells sorted from blood. Subset denoted: CD45RA+ positively selected. The CDR3 DNA reads TGTGCCAGCAGACCCCCGGGGGGCCACGAGCAGTACTTC. Encoded protein: CASRPPGGHEQYF.